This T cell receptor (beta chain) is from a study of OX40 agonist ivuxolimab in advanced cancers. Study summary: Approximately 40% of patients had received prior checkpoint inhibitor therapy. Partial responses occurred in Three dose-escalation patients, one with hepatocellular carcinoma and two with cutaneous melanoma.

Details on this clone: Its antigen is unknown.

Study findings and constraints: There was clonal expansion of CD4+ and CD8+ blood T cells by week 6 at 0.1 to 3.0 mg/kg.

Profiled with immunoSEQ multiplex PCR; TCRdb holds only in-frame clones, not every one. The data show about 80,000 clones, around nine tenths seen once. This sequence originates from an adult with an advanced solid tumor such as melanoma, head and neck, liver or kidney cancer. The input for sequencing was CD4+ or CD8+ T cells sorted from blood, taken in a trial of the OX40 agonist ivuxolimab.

The CDR3 DNA is TGTGCCAGTATGGACAGGCGGGGTGAAAAACTGTTTTTT. Amino acids: CASMDRRGEKLFF. This chain uses TRBV19 with TRBJ1-4; 7 bases are a match to TRBD1. CDR1 is LNHDA and CDR2 is SQIVND in the germline V gene (reference sequence). The CDR3 length is 13 residues. With V trimmed by 7 bases and J by 7 bases, 6 bases remained unmatched.